A selection of T cell receptor beta chains follows, all from one sample in a study of regulatory T cells in long-lasting Graves disease. From the multiplex PCR reads, TCRdb called clonotypes with MiXCR, one entry per CDR3 protein. The table has about 620,000 distinct CDR3 sequences, 15% to 20% seen once. A further study also used this sample, focusing on T cells in Graves' hyperthyroidism and ophthalmopathy.

This specimen consisted of peripheral blood mononuclear cells (PBMCs), obtained at new diagnosis, from a patient treated with antithyroid drugs. These receptors all stem from a woman in her thirties with Graves disease. CDR3s include the opening cysteine and the closing phenylalanine or tryptophan. The D gene is left open where the match is weak. Size is stated for part of the rows, as once, few or many counts, or as a class when the clone is expanded.

j_call	clone_size	v_call	d_call	cdr3_aa	cdr3_nt
TRBJ2-1	NA	TRBV10-1	NA	CASSEFGGTRKSSYNEQFF	TGCGCCAGCAGTGAGTTCGGGGGTACGCGGAAAAGCTCCTACAATGAGCAGTTCTTC
TRBJ2-7	many	TRBV7-3	NA	CASSLIRYEQYF	TGTGCCAGCAGCTTAATTAGGTACGAGCAGTACTTC
TRBJ1-2	many	TRBV7-9	NA	CASSSGGDGYTF	TGTGCCAGCAGCTCCGGGGGGGATGGCTACACCTTC
TRBJ1-4	NA	TRBV30	NA	CAWSMGLGIEKLFF	TGTGCCTGGAGTATGGGACTGGGGATTGAAAAACTGTTTTTT
TRBJ2-3	few	TRBV7-9	NA	CASSGANTYGDTQYF	TGTGCCAGCTCCGGGGCCAACACTTACGGAGATACGCAGTATTTT
TRBJ2-3	many	TRBV5-1	TRBD1	CASGEGQFTDTQYF	TGCGCCAGCGGAGAGGGACAGTTCACAGATACGCAGTATTTT
TRBJ1-5	few	TRBV20-1	NA	CSAHWGDNQPQHF	TGCAGTGCTCATTGGGGGGACAATCAGCCCCAGCATTTT
TRBJ2-6	NA	TRBV28	TRBD1	CASSLGDRAGANVLTF	TGTGCCAGCAGTTTAGGCGACAGGGCTGGGGCCAACGTCCTGACTTTC
TRBJ2-7	NA	TRBV2	NA	CACSEALGVAKYF	TGTGCCTGCAGTGAAGCGCTCGGGGTCGCGAAGTACTTC
TRBJ1-6	NA	TRBV6-1	NA	CASNTGGNSPLHF	TGTGCCAGCAACACCGGGGGTAATTCACCCCTCCACTTT
TRBJ2-7	many	TRBV2	TRBD1	CASRGDRAYEQYF	TGTGCCAGCAGGGGGGACAGGGCCTACGAGCAGTACTTC
TRBJ1-1	many	TRBV2	NA	CASQREGAEAFF	TGTGCCAGCCAGCGAGAGGGGGCTGAAGCTTTCTTT
TRBJ2-7	many	TRBV6-5	NA	CASSYSKPSSYEQYF	TGTGCCAGCAGTTACTCGAAGCCCTCCTCCTACGAGCAGTACTTC
TRBJ1-3	NA	TRBV19	NA	CASSIGTPGNTIYF	TGTGCCAGTAGTATCGGGACCCCTGGAAACACCATATATTTT
TRBJ2-2	NA	TRBV29-1	NA	CSVEMANTGELFF	TGCAGCGTTGAAATGGCGAACACCGGGGAGCTGTTTTTT
TRBJ2-3	few	TRBV19	TRBD2	CASSIRTSGTDTQYF	TGTGCCAGTAGTATAAGGACTAGCGGCACAGATACGCAGTATTTT